This T cell receptor (beta chain) derives from a study of beta chain features in type 1 diabetes. Regarding the study as a whole: TCRB CDR3 length was moderately but significantly reduced in all four CD4+ subsets of Type 1 diabetes patients.

About 100 mL of blood, on average, came from one heparinised draw per donor. This clone was picked up a small number of times. Its antigen remains unidentified. The whole isolated RNA underwent reverse transcription, so sequencing captured expressed TCRB transcripts. Some clones are missing from TCRdb's copy, which holds only in-frame ones; the method was immunoSEQ multiplex PCR. This table has 600,000 to 700,000 clones, roughly 12% appearing once. In germline, CDR1 is SEHNR, CDR2 FQNEAQ (reference sequence). The CDR3 length is 14 residues. V lost 5 bases, J lost 4 bases, and 3 bases stayed unmatched. The gene calls are TRBV7-9 and TRBJ1-1, with 11 bases that match TRBD1. Specimen: naive CD4+ T cells from blood. The clonotype was recovered from a man aged 18 to 30 with type 1 diabetes. The CDR3 DNA reads as TGTGCCAGCAGCACGGACAGGGGGCTCACTGAAGCTTTCTTT. Translated: CASSTDRGLTEAFF.